Each of the 23 T cell receptor beta chains below was sequenced from the same sample in a study of CD8 T cells in Susac syndrome. cDNA came from about 0.51 to 1 ug RNA primed by random hexamers. TCRdb re-called the immunoSEQ multiplex PCR reads through MiXCR, storing one row per CDR3 protein. The table lists 90,000 to 110,000 distinct CDR3 sequences, about 96% of them singletons. The material sequenced was CD4+ T cells from PBMCs. Receptor source: a human donor in good health.

The J gene is TRBJ2-1, the V gene TRBV18; 7 positions agree with TRBD2. Germline V lookup: CDR1 KGHSH, CDR2 LQKENI. The V and J ends lost 4 bases and 0 bases, in that order; junction bases with no gene match: 3. The CDR3 has 15 residues. The CDR3 region is CASSLTSDSYNEQFF. CDR3 DNA sequence: TGTGCCAGCTCACTAACTAGCGACTCCTACAATGAGCAGTTCTTC.

This chain links TRBV20-1 with TRBJ1-5; D call uncertain. V was cut by 0 bases and J by 2 bases, with 8 bases left in between. The CDR3 totals 14 residues. The germline V gene has CDR1 DFQATT and CDR2 SNEGSKA (reference sequence). The CDR3 sequence: CSARERIGNQPQHF. The CDR3 DNA is TGCAGTGCTAGAGAGAGGATAGGCAATCAGCCCCAGCATTTT.

J is TRBJ2-7 and V is TRBV5-1; D unclear. Trimming pared 6 bases from V and 1 base from J, leaving 14 bases between. CDR1 and CDR2 (germline): SGHRS, YFSETQ. This CDR3 comprises 14 residues. The CDR3 reads CASKPEADSYEQYF. The CDR3 region has the DNA TGCGCCAGCAAGCCCGAAGCCGATTCCTACGAGCAGTACTTC. Full variable domain (missing parts from reference TRBV5-1 and TRBJ2-7): KAGVTQTPRYLIKTRGQQVTLSCSPISGHRSVSWYQQTPGQGLQFLFEYFSETQRNKGNFPGRFSGRQFSNSRSEMNVSTLELGDSALYLCASKPEADSYEQYFGPGTRLTVT.

The chain links TRBV29-1 to TRBJ2-4; D might be TRBD2 (5 bases). This CDR3 has 12 residues. V lost 4 bases and J lost 5, with 9 bases in between. Germline V CDR1 and CDR2: SQVTM, ANQGSEA. The CDR3 DNA follows: TGCAGCGTTGGGGGAGTGGAAAACATTCAGTACTTC. Protein sequence: CSVGGVENIQYF.

The chain employs TRBV3-1 and TRBJ2-5; TRBD2 matches 7 bases. The germline V gene encodes CDR1 LGHDT and CDR2 YNNKEL (reference sequence). This CDR3 contains 14 residues. V was pared by 4 bases and J by 5 bases, with 7 bases of the junction left unmatched. The CDR3 loop reads CASSPPGGGETQYF. CDR3 DNA: TGTGCCAGCAGCCCCCCCGGGGGAGGGGAGACCCAGTACTTC.

This CDR3 is CASSSTPGQGEAFF. Here the CDR3 DNA reads TGTGCCAGCAGCTCGACCCCCGGACAGGGAGAAGCTTTCTTT. This sequence joins TRBV7-3 and TRBJ1-1, with 8 bases fitting TRBD1. The trim removed 4 bases at V and 8 bases at J, leaving 9 bases unmatched. Germline-derived CDR1 and CDR2 are SGHTA and FQGTGA. The CDR3 loop spans 14 amino acids.

The chain employs TRBV6-6 and TRBJ2-1, with 7 bases matching TRBD1. The CDR3 is 15 residues long. Germline V gene sequence: CDR1 MNHNY, CDR2 SVGAGI (reference sequence). V trimming: 5 bases; J trimming: 3 bases; junction bases outside the gene matches: 7. Written as DNA, the CDR3 is TGTGCCAGCAGTACACCGGGACAGTTCTACAATGAGCAGTTCTTC. Translation: CASSTPGQFYNEQFF.

J is TRBJ2-2 and V is TRBV7-2, with 8 bases identical to TRBD1. CDR1 and CDR2 from the germline V gene are SGHTA and FQGNSA. Unmatched junction bases numbered 8, after V lost 5 bases and J lost 6 bases. CDR3 length: 15 amino acids. The CDR3 region is CASSPTDRAAGELFF. The CDR3 DNA sequence: TGTGCCAGCAGCCCGACGGACAGGGCTGCCGGGGAGCTGTTTTTT.

The J gene is TRBJ2-5, the V gene TRBV28; no definite D call. CDR3 length equals 15 residues. V lost 2 bases to trimming and J lost 3 bases, with 13 bases between them. Germline V gives CDR1 MDHEN, CDR2 SYDVKM. The CDR3 protein is CASSLGVLGKETQYF. DNA of the CDR3: TGTGCCAGCAGTTTAGGGGTTTTAGGAAAAGAGACCCAGTACTTC.

The rearrangement uses TRBV12-3 or TRBV12-4 and TRBJ2-7, with D maybe TRBD1 (6 bases). Between the trimmed V and J ends, which lost 3 bases and 2 bases, there was a span of 14 bases. CDR3 size: 15 residues. CDR3 in amino acids: CASSFRTATTYEQYF. As DNA, the CDR3 is TGTGCCAGCAGTTTTAGGACAGCTACCACCTACGAGCAGTACTTC.

The CDR3 here is CSASLVDRVPSYEQYF. The CDR3, as DNA: TGCAGTGCTAGTCTTGTGGACAGGGTCCCCTCCTACGAGCAGTACTTC. The chain recombines TRBV20-1 with TRBJ2-7; 8 bases agree with TRBD1. V gave up 3 bases and J gave up 0 bases; unmatched junction bases: 10. CDR1 is DFQATT and CDR2 is SNEGSKA in the germline V gene (reference sequence). The CDR3 runs 16 residues.

This clonotype was seen a single time. V gene TRBV9 combines with J gene TRBJ1-6; TRBD1 is a possible D gene (5 bases). Trimming took 2 bases from V and 8 from J, leaving 11 bases between them. CDR1 is SGDLS, CDR2 YYNGEE, per germline. This CDR3 has 14 amino acids. Here the CDR3 DNA reads TGTGCCAGCAGCGTGAGGGGACCGGATTCACCCCTCCACTTT. Its protein is CASSVRGPDSPLHF.

V is TRBV27 and J is TRBJ1-2, with D perhaps TRBD1 (6 bases). Trimming shortened V by 5 bases and J by 2 bases, and 15 bases separated the two germline ends. Germline V CDR1 and CDR2: MNHEY, SMNVEV (reference sequence). The length of the CDR3 is 15 residues. The CDR3 spells CASSPQTGANYGYTF. As DNA, the CDR3 is TGTGCCAGCAGTCCCCAGACAGGCGCGAACTATGGCTACACCTTC.

The chain uses TRBV6-5 and TRBJ2-7, with D possibly being TRBD2 (6 bases). The germline V and J ends were trimmed by 5 bases and 2 bases, with 16 bases remaining between them. CDR3 length equals 15 residues. Germline V gives CDR1 MNHEY, CDR2 SVGAGI. The CDR3: CASSPRGTATYEQYF. The CDR3 coding sequence is TGTGCCAGCAGTCCACGGGGGACGGCTACCTACGAGCAGTACTTC.

This chain joins TRBV30 and TRBJ2-5, with a possible D match to TRBD1 (5 bases). Trimming took 2 bases from V and 3 from J, leaving 7 bases between them. The V gene's germline CDR1 is GTSNPN and CDR2 SVGIG (reference sequence). The length of the CDR3 is 12 residues. The CDR3 sequence: CAWSRQKETQYF. DNA for the CDR3: TGTGCCTGGAGTAGACAGAAAGAGACCCAGTACTTC. Using reference TRBV30 and TRBJ2-5 for the parts outside the CDR3, the full variable domain is SQTIHQWPATLVQPVGSPLSLECTVEGTSNPNLYWYRQAAGRGLQLLFYSVGIGQISSEVPQNLSASRPQDRQFILSSKKLLLSDSGFYLCAWSRQKETQYFGPGTRLLVL.

The rearrangement joins TRBV18 to TRBJ2-3, with TRBD2 as a possible D gene (6 bases). There are 14 residues in the CDR3. V was pared by 1 base and J by 2 bases, with 7 bases between. Germline values: CDR1 KGHSH, CDR2 LQKENI. The CDR3 spells CASSPLADTDTQYF. CDR3 DNA: TGTGCCAGCTCACCACTAGCGGACACAGATACGCAGTATTTT.

The chain carries TRBV7-3 and TRBJ2-2; D could derive from TRBD1 or TRBD2 (5 bases each). CDR3 size: 15 residues. Between the trimmed V and J ends, which lost 5 bases and 5 bases, there was a span of 15 bases. Germline loops: CDR1 SGHTA, CDR2 FQGTGA. The DNA of the CDR3 is TGTGCCAGCAGCCGCCGGGACGTATATACCGGGGAGCTGTTTTTT. Amino acid sequence: CASSRRDVYTGELFF. Full variable domain (missing parts from reference TRBV7-3 and TRBJ2-2): GAGVSQTPSNKVTEKGKYVELRCDPISGHTALYWYRQSLGQGPEFLIYFQGTGAADDSGLPNDRFFAVRPEGSVSTLKIQRTERGDSAVYLCASSRRDVYTGELFFGEGSRLTVL.

The chain recombines TRBV14 with TRBJ1-2; D not resolved. The CDR3 has 13 amino acids. V gave up 3 bases and J gave up 7 bases, with 12 bases separating them. CDR1 SGHDN and CDR2 FVKESK come from the germline V gene. The CDR3 loop reads CASSQWDLGGYTF. CDR3 bases: TGTGCCAGCAGCCAGTGGGATTTGGGTGGCTACACCTTC.

This rearrangement joins TRBV3-1 to TRBJ2-4; D may be TRBD2 (6 bases). The germline V and J ends were trimmed by 3 bases and 6 bases, with 18 bases remaining between them. CDR3 length: 16 residues. CDR1 and CDR2 (germline): LGHDT, YNNKEL (reference sequence). Written as DNA, the CDR3 is TGTGCCAGCAGCCAGTTCGCCCCGGGACTGCGAAACATTCAGTACTTC. Its protein product is CASSQFAPGLRNIQYF.

This chain joins TRBV5-1 and TRBJ2-2; TRBD2 is a possible D gene (6 bases). V dropped 6 bases and J dropped 5 bases, with 8 bases sitting between them. Germline assignment: CDR1 SGHRS and CDR2 YFSETQ. The CDR3 length is 12 residues. The CDR3 protein is CASTRETGELFF. In DNA, the CDR3 is TGCGCCAGCACCCGGGAGACCGGGGAGCTGTTTTTT.

This clonotype appeared a single time. The rearrangement joins TRBV15 to TRBJ2-1, with 8 bases matching TRBD2. The germline V gene encodes CDR1 LNHNV and CDR2 YYDKDF (reference sequence). V was clipped by 7 bases and J by 1 base; unmatched bases: 3. This CDR3 has 14 residues. CDR3 DNA: TGTGCCACCAAGCGGGAGTCGTCCTACAATGAGCAGTTCTTC. It yields the protein CATKRESSYNEQFF.

The genes are TRBV29-1 and TRBJ1-1; no clear D. The ends were cut back, 5 bases at V and 4 bases at J, with 17 bases in the middle. Germline-derived CDR1 and CDR2 are SQVTM and ANQGSEA. CDR3 size: 14 residues. CDR3 nucleotide sequence: TGCAGCGTTTCTGGGCCAGGTATTGGCACTGAAGCTTTCTTT. This gives the protein CSVSGPGIGTEAFF.

In this sample, this clonotype turned up once. V usage is TRBV7-9 and J usage is TRBJ2-2, with D perhaps matching TRBD1 or TRBD2 (5 bases each). V lost 5 bases to trimming and J lost 5 bases, with 12 bases between them. CDR1 is SEHNR and CDR2 is FQNEAQ in the germline V gene (reference sequence). The CDR3 extends over 14 amino acids. The CDR3 DNA follows: TGTGCCAGCAGCCCAGAGGGACGGACCGGGGAGCTGTTTTTT. Protein product: CASSPEGRTGELFF. The full variable domain, in which reference TRBV7-9 and TRBJ2-2 provide the parts outside the CDR3, is DTGVSQNPRHKITKRGQNVTFRCDPISEHNRLYWYRQTLGQGPEFLTYFQNEAQLEKSRLLSDRFSAERPKGSFSTLEIQRTEQGDSAMYLCASSPEGRTGELFFGEGSRLTVL.